One sample yielded the 22 T cell receptor beta chains listed below, sequenced in a study of T cell responses to AZD1222 COVID-19 vaccine. The method was immunoSEQ multiplex PCR; TCRdb's version includes in-frame clones alone and lacks a portion of them. This repertoire shows about 110,000 clones, around nine tenths found once; its top ten account for 9% to 9.5%. The sample here was peripheral blood, taken on day 0 of AZD1222 vaccination. The receptors shown here come from an adult in good health.

This rearrangement joins TRBV5-1 to TRBJ2-3; TRBD1 is a possible D gene (5 bases). V was cut by 3 bases and J by 6 bases, with 14 bases left in between. Germline CDR1 reads SGHRS; CDR2 reads YFSETQ. This CDR3 comprises 14 residues. In DNA, the CDR3 is TGCGCCAGCAGCTCGAAGGTAGGGGCCGATACGCAGTATTTT. Its translation is CASSSKVGADTQYF.

Turning to this clone: An end of the junction does not agree with germline; a read error may underlie this. The chain is built from TRBV24-1 and TRBJ2-1; 8 positions match TRBD1. This CDR3 spans 12 amino acids. Germline V lookup: CDR1 KGHDR, CDR2 SFDVKD. In DNA, the CDR3 is TGTGCCACCAGTGATAACGACAGGGGTTTAGTCTTC. Amino acids: CATSDNDRGLVF.

The CDR3 bases are TGCGCCAGCAGCCATCCCGGGACAGGGGTTGGGTCACCCCTCCACTTT. Residues: CASSHPGTGVGSPLHF. This chain uses TRBV4-1 with TRBJ1-6, with TRBD1 matching over 10 bases. The CDR3 sequence is 16 residues long. Germline V lookup: CDR1 MGHRA, CDR2 YSYEKL. The J segment lost 10 bases and the V segment lost 3 bases, leaving 9 bases of the junction unmatched.

This clone was seen just once. This CDR3 reads CASSEAGSTDTQYF. CDR3 nucleotides: TGCGCCAGCAGTGAGGCGGGGAGCACAGATACGCAGTATTTT. The chain employs TRBV10-1 and TRBJ2-3; D is perhaps TRBD2 (6 bases). CDR1 and CDR2 from the germline V gene are WNHNN and SYGVQD (reference sequence). V shed 2 bases and J shed 0 bases, with 6 bases lying between them. The CDR3 loop spans 14 amino acids.

This chain uses TRBV9 with TRBJ2-3; D not resolved. This CDR3 contains 13 residues. Between the trimmed V and J ends, which lost 3 bases and 2 bases, there was a span of 7 bases. Germline assignment: CDR1 SGDLS and CDR2 YYNGEE. CDR3 nucleotide sequence: TGTGCCAGCAGCGGGATGGACACAGATACGCAGTATTTT. Residues: CASSGMDTDTQYF.

V usage is TRBV7-2 and J usage is TRBJ2-5; tentative D call: TRBD1 (5 bases). The CDR3 consists of 14 residues. V was clipped by 10 bases and J by 5 bases, with 20 bases between them. Germline V gene sequence: CDR1 SGHTA, CDR2 FQGNSA. CDR3 nucleotides: TGTGCCACCAGTAAATCCGGGCCAGGGGAGACCCAGTACTTC. Amino acids: CATSKSGPGETQYF.

The chain couples TRBV7-9 to TRBJ1-4, with a possible D match to TRBD1 (5 bases). The germline CDR1 and CDR2 sequences are SEHNR and FQNEAQ (reference sequence). This CDR3 is 14 amino acids long. V lost 10 bases and J lost 5, with 17 bases in between. The DNA of the CDR3 is TGTGCCATCCCAACCGGGACGGTGAATGAAAAACTGTTTTTT. It encodes CAIPTGTVNEKLFF.

The chain joins TRBV5-1 to TRBJ1-1; D is ambiguous. The V gene's germline CDR1 is SGHRS and CDR2 YFSETQ. There are 13 residues in the CDR3. V was clipped by 1 base and J by 6 bases, with 10 bases between them. The CDR3 region is CASSLKQTAEAFF. The CDR3 DNA reads as TGCGCCAGCAGCTTGAAGCAGACCGCTGAAGCTTTCTTT.

The chain employs TRBV27 and TRBJ2-7; D is unclear. Between the trimmed V and J ends, which lost 5 bases and 0 bases, there was a span of 11 bases. Germline CDR1 and CDR2: MNHEY and SMNVEV (reference sequence). The CDR3 covers 14 residues. The CDR3 DNA follows: TGTGCCAGCAGTCCCCCCGGTAGCTCCTACGAGCAGTACTTC. This gives the protein CASSPPGSSYEQYF.

The chain recombines TRBV19 with TRBJ2-7; D call uncertain. This CDR3 is 14 amino acids long. Germline assignment: CDR1 LNHDA and CDR2 SQIVND (reference sequence). The V end was cut by 3 bases, the J end by 3 bases, with 12 bases between. DNA for the CDR3: TGTGCCAGTAGTATTGTCGTGGGATTCTACGAGCAGTACTTC. This gives the protein CASSIVVGFYEQYF.

This rearrangement joins TRBV29-1 to TRBJ2-1; D is uncertain. CDR1 is SQVTM, CDR2 ANQGSEA, per germline. The CDR3 length is 10 residues. The V and J ends lost 7 bases and 5 bases respectively, with 6 bases between them. The CDR3 here is CSGWDNEQFF. The CDR3 region has the DNA TGCAGCGGATGGGACAATGAGCAGTTCTTC.

The gene calls are TRBV7-2 and TRBJ2-3, with a tentative D call TRBD2 (6 bases). There are 14 residues in the CDR3. Germline assignment: CDR1 SGHTA and CDR2 FQGNSA. Trimming shortened V by 8 bases and J by 5 bases, and 17 bases separated the two germline ends. The CDR3 is CASQTAGGVDTQYF. CDR3 nucleotide sequence: TGTGCCAGCCAAACGGCGGGCGGGGTAGATACGCAGTATTTT.

V usage is TRBV5-5 and J usage is TRBJ2-1; D possibly uses TRBD1 or TRBD2 (5 bases each). Trimming removed 2 bases from V and 6 bases from J, with 9 bases in between. This CDR3 has 13 residues. Germline CDR1 and CDR2: SGHKS and YYEKEE (reference sequence). CDR3 sequence reads: CASSFQGANEQFF. The DNA for the CDR3 is TGTGCCAGCAGCTTCCAGGGAGCCAATGAGCAGTTCTTC. Complete variable domain (other parts from reference TRBV5-5 and TRBJ2-1): DAGVTQSPTHLIKTRGQQVTLRCSPISGHKSVSWYQQVLGQGPQFIFQYYEKEERGRGNFPDRFSARQFPNYSSELNVNALLLGDSALYLCASSFQGANEQFFGPGTRLTVL.

V gene TRBV5-1 combines with J gene TRBJ2-1, with TRBD2 matching 11 bases. After removal of 4 bases from V and 8 bases from J, the junction contained 8 bases not matched to a gene. CDR1 is SGHRS and CDR2 is YFSETQ in the germline V gene. CDR3 length: 15 amino acids. CDR3 region: CASSPIAGGPDEQFF. CDR3 bases: TGCGCCAGCAGCCCAATAGCGGGAGGGCCGGATGAGCAGTTCTTC.

The chain employs TRBV10-3 and TRBJ1-4, with TRBD1 identical over 8 bases. The germline gives CDR1 ENHRY, CDR2 SYGVKD. The CDR3 length is 13 residues. V trimming: 11 bases; J trimming: 6 bases; junction bases outside the gene matches: 8. As DNA, the CDR3 is TGTGCCGCCTCAGGGGGCGGGGATGAAAAACTGTTTTTT. Translating gives CAASGGGDEKLFF.

The rearrangement uses TRBV10-3 and TRBJ2-7; the D gene is possibly TRBD2 (5 bases). With 5 bases removed from V and 5 bases from J, the gap between germline ends came to 19 bases. The CDR3 is 15 residues long. Looked up from germline, CDR1 is ENHRY and CDR2 is SYGVKD. The CDR3 sequence is CAISLRSGVADEQYF. CDR3 DNA: TGTGCCATCAGTTTGAGGTCCGGGGTCGCCGACGAGCAGTACTTC.

J is TRBJ2-2 and V is TRBV5-1; 7 bases are a match to TRBD1. The CDR3 runs 17 residues. Germline CDR1 SGHRS, CDR2 YFSETQ. V trimming: 4 bases; J trimming: 0 bases; junction bases outside the gene matches: 9. The CDR3 protein is CASSPPDRVANTGELFF. The CDR3 coding sequence is TGCGCCAGCAGCCCCCCCGACAGGGTGGCGAACACCGGGGAGCTGTTTTTT.

This clone has just a few counts. In nucleotides, the CDR3 is TGTGCCAGCAGCCGGGGTATGGAGAACACTGAAGCTTTCTTT. Amino acids: CASSRGMENTEAFF. This chain uses TRBV7-9 with TRBJ1-1; D remains unclear. The CDR3 is 14 amino acids. CDR1 is SEHNR and CDR2 is FQNEAQ in the germline V gene (reference sequence). V gave up 5 bases and J gave up 1 base, with 11 bases separating them.

V gene TRBV4-1 combines with J gene TRBJ2-2; D is perhaps TRBD1 (5 bases). V was clipped by 4 bases and J by 5 bases, with 14 bases between them. Germline V gives CDR1 MGHRA, CDR2 YSYEKL. The CDR3 spans 15 residues. CDR3 in amino acids: CASSPGSIGTGELFF. In nucleotides, the CDR3 is TGCGCCAGCAGCCCAGGGTCTATCGGTACCGGGGAGCTGTTTTTT.

The rearrangement links TRBV13 to TRBJ1-1; perhaps TRBD1 as D (5 bases). The CDR3 is 15 residues long. Germline V CDR1 and CDR2: PRHDT, FYEKMQ (reference sequence). The V end was cut by 1 base, the J end by 5 bases, with 14 bases between. CDR3 sequence: CASSLDWGKGTEAFF. The CDR3 DNA reads as TGTGCCAGCAGCTTAGATTGGGGGAAGGGGACTGAAGCTTTCTTT. The full variable domain, rest sourced from reference TRBV13 and TRBJ1-1, is AAGVIQSPRHLIKEKRETATLKCYPIPRHDTVYWYQQGPGQDPQFLISFYEKMQSDKGSIPDRFSAQQFSDYHSELNMSSLELGDSALYFCASSLDWGKGTEAFFGQGTRLTVV.

This clone was detected once. The chain couples TRBV7-9 to TRBJ2-7; maybe TRBD2 (6 bases). The CDR3 consists of 17 residues. V gave up 5 bases and J gave up 3 bases, with 23 bases separating them. Germline V gives CDR1 SEHNR, CDR2 FQNEAQ (reference sequence). CDR3 residues: CASSPYAGKLTHYEQYF. DNA for the CDR3: TGTGCCAGCAGCCCCTACGCGGGGAAACTTACCCACTACGAGCAGTACTTC.

CDR3 nucleotides: TGCAGCGCCAGGAGGGACAGGGAAGCTTTCTTT. This encodes CSARRDREAFF. The gene calls are TRBV29-1 and TRBJ1-1; 8 bases are a match to TRBD1. In germline, CDR1 is SQVTM, CDR2 ANQGSEA. V shed 7 bases and J 8 bases; nucleotides not matched to a gene: 6. The CDR3 is made up of 11 amino acids.